Following are 11 T cell receptor beta chains from one sample sequenced in a study of OX40 agonist ivuxolimab in advanced cancers. The protocol was immunoSEQ multiplex PCR, while the TCRdb copy is restricted to in-frame clones and leaves out a portion. The profile shows under 50,000 clones, 65% to 85% of them singletons. Sequencing was performed on CD4+ or CD8+ T cells sorted from blood, taken in a trial of the OX40 agonist ivuxolimab. The receptors were sampled from an adult with an advanced solid tumor such as melanoma, head and neck, liver or kidney cancer.

This clone was counted a few times. This rearrangement joins TRBV30 to TRBJ2-7; D is uncertain. This CDR3 is 12 amino acids long. Germline V gene sequence: CDR1 GTSNPN, CDR2 SVGIG (reference sequence). Trimming left V 3 bases short and J 4 bases short, with 10 bases between. The CDR3 protein is CAWRVGSYEQYF. The DNA for the CDR3 is TGTGCCTGGAGGGTCGGTAGTTACGAGCAGTACTTC.

The chain joins TRBV10-2 to TRBJ2-5; 11 nucleotides line up with TRBD2. CDR1 and CDR2 from the germline V gene are WSHSY and SAAADI. V lost 3 bases to trimming and J lost 1 base; unmatched junction nucleotides: 7. The CDR3 contains 17 residues. The chain's CDR3 is CASSDGVAGGLQETQYF. In nucleotides, the CDR3 is TGCGCCAGCAGTGATGGGGTAGCGGGAGGGCTCCAAGAGACCCAGTACTTC.

With regard to this clone: The identical CDR3 is also encoded by other nucleotide sequences in the sample. The chain links TRBV27 to TRBJ1-5; TRBD1 matches 9 bases. The CDR3 contains 14 residues. V was pared by 2 bases and J by 4 bases, with 0 bases of the junction left unmatched. Germline V lookup: CDR1 MNHEY, CDR2 SMNVEV (reference sequence). The CDR3 protein is CASSLGQGNQPQHF. For the CDR3, the DNA is TGTGCCAGCAGTTTAGGACAGGGGAATCAGCCCCAGCATTTT.

The gene calls are TRBV14 and TRBJ2-7, with D hard to call. CDR1 and CDR2 from the germline V gene are SGHDN and FVKESK. The CDR3 consists of 15 residues. Trimming left V 0 bases short and J 4 bases short, with 13 bases between. The CDR3 DNA is TGTGCCAGCAGCCAAGATCGGGCTGAAACATACGAGCAGTACTTC. It yields the protein CASSQDRAETYEQYF.

The chain employs TRBV28 and TRBJ2-2; maybe TRBD1 (6 bases). Per germline, CDR1 MDHEN and CDR2 SYDVKM. The CDR3 is 17 residues long. Deletions cut 2 bases from V and 2 bases from J, with 15 bases between. The DNA of the CDR3 is TGTGCCAGCAGTTTAAGAATAGGGACATTCAACACCGGGGAGCTGTTTTTT. As protein: CASSLRIGTFNTGELFF.

The chain links TRBV5-1 to TRBJ1-3; D is possibly TRBD1 (5 bases). The CDR3 spans 20 residues. The germline gives CDR1 SGHRS, CDR2 YFSETQ. Trimming removed 0 bases from V and 1 base from J, with 23 bases in between. CDR3 nucleotide sequence: TGCGCCAGCAGCTTGGACCCTAGAGGGGCCTCCGATGGTTCTGGAAACACCATATATTTT. Its translation is CASSLDPRGASDGSGNTIYF.

The V call is TRBV30, the J call TRBJ2-7, with D hard to call. V lost 0 bases and J lost 3, with 12 bases in between. The CDR3 runs 14 residues. Germline V gene data show CDR1 as GTSNPN and CDR2 as SVGIG (reference sequence). Written as DNA, the CDR3 is TGTGCCTGGAGTGTACATTGGAAGTACTACGAGCAGTACTTC. The encoded protein is CAWSVHWKYYEQYF. The full variable domain, with the rest looked up from reference TRBV30 and TRBJ2-7, is SQTIHQWPATLVQPVGSPLSLECTVEGTSNPNLYWYRQAAGRGLQLLFYSVGIGQISSEVPQNLSASRPQDRQFILSSKKLLLSDSGFYLCAWSVHWKYYEQYFGPGTRLTVT.

This rearrangement joins TRBV5-1 to TRBJ2-6; 9 nucleotides agree with TRBD2. Unmatched junction bases numbered 2, after V lost 0 bases and J lost 4 bases. The CDR3 covers 16 residues. Germline V gene lookup returns CDR1 SGHRS and CDR2 YFSETQ. CDR3: CASSLVLAGGANVLTF. The CDR3, as DNA: TGCGCCAGCAGCTTGGTCCTAGCGGGAGGGGCCAACGTCCTGACTTTC.

The chain recombines TRBV27 with TRBJ1-1, with 8 bases fitting TRBD1. V gave up 6 bases and J gave up 11 bases; unmatched junction bases: 11. The germline CDR1 and CDR2 sequences are MNHEY and SMNVEV (reference sequence). CDR3 length: 13 residues. CDR3 sequence reads: CASSSDRDYKAFF. The CDR3 DNA is TGTGCCAGCAGCTCGGACAGGGATTATAAGGCTTTCTTT.

The chain combines TRBV10-2 with TRBJ2-7; 7 nucleotides align to TRBD2. The junction had 7 bases not matched to a gene; V was cut back by 8 bases and J by 9 bases. The CDR3 contains 11 residues. The V gene's germline CDR1 is WSHSY and CDR2 SAAADI. CDR3 sequence: CASGEGRGQYF. The DNA for the CDR3 is TGCGCCAGCGGGGAGGGGCGCGGGCAGTACTTC.

This clone showed up just a few times. This chain uses TRBV11-2 with TRBJ2-1, with 10 bases lining up with TRBD2. Losses at the gene ends were 3 bases for V and 9 bases for J; bases not matched to a gene: 5. The CDR3 spans 14 residues. Germline V lookup: CDR1 SGHAT, CDR2 FQNNGV. Here the CDR3 DNA reads TGTGCCAGCAGCTTTGCTAGCGGGAGCGCTGAGCAGTTCTTC. Translation gives CASSFASGSAEQFF.